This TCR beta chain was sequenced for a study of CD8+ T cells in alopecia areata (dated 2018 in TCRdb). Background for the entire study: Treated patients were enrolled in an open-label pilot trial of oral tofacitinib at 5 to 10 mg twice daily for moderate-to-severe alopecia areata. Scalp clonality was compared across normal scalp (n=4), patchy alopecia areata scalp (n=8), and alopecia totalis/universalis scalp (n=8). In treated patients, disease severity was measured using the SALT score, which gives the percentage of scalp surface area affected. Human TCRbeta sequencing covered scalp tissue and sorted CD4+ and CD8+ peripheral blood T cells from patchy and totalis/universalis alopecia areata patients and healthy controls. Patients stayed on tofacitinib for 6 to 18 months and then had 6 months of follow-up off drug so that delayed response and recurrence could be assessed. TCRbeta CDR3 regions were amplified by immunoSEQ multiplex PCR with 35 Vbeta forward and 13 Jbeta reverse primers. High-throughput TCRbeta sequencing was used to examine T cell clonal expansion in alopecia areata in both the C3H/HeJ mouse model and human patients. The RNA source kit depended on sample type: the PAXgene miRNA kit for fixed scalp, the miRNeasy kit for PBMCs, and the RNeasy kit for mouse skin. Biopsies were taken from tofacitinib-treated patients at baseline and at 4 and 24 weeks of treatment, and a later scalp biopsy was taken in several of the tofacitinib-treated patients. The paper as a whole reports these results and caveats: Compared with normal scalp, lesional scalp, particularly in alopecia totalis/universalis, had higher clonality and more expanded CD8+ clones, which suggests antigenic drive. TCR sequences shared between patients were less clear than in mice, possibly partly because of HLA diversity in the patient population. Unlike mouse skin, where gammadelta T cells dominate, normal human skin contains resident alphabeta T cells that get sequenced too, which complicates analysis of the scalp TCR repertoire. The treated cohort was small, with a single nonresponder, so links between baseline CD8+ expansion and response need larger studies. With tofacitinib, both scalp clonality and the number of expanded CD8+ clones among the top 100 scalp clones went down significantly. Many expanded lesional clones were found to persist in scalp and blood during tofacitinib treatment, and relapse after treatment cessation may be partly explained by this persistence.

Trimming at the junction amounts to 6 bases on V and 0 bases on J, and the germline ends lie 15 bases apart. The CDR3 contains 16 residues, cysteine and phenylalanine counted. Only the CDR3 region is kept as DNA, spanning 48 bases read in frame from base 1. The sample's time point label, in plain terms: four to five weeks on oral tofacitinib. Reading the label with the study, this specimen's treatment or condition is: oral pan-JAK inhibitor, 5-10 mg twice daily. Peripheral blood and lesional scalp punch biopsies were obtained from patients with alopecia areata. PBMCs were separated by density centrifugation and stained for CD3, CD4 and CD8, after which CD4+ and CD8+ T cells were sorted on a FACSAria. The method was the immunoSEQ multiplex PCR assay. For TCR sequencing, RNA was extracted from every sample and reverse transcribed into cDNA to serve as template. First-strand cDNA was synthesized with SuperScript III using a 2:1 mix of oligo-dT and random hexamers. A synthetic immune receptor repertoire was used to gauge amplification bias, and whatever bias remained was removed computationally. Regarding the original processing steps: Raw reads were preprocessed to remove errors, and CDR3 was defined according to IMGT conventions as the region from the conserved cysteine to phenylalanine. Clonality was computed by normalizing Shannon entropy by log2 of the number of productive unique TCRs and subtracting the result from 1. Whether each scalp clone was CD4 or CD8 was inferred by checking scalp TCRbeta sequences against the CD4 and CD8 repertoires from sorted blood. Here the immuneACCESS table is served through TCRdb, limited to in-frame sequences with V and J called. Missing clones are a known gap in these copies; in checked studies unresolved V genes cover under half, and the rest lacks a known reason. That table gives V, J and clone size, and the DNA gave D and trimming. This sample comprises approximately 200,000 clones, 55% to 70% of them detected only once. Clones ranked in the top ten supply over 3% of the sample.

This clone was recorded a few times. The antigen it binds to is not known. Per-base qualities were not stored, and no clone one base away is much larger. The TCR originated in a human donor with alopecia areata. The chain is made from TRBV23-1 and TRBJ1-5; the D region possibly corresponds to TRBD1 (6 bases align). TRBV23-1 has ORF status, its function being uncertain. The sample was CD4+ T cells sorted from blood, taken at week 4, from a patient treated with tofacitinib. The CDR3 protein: CASSPGGGYSNQPQHF. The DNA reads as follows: TGCGCCAGCAGCCCCGGAGGGGGGTATAGCAATCAGCCCCAGCATTTT.